This TCR beta chain was found in a study of T cell responses to AZD1222 COVID-19 vaccine. Study-level findings and limits: Only after the peak T cell response were repertoires sampled.

Concerning this clone: Its cognate antigen is unknown.

Some clones are missing from TCRdb's copy, which holds only in-frame ones; the method was immunoSEQ multiplex PCR. The table has 100,000 to 140,000 clones, 91% seen once. The length of the CDR3 is 13 residues. Germline CDR1 reads MNHEY; CDR2 reads SVGEGT. The V and J ends lost 0 bases and 3 bases respectively, with 3 bases between them. The input for sequencing was peripheral blood, taken on day 0 of AZD1222 vaccination. This chain connects TRBV6-2 or TRBV6-3 to TRBJ1-5, with unresolved D. The clonotype originates from an adult in good health. CDR3 sequence reads: CASSYSDNQPQHF. As DNA, the CDR3 is TGTGCCAGCAGTTACTCAGACAATCAGCCCCAGCATTTT.